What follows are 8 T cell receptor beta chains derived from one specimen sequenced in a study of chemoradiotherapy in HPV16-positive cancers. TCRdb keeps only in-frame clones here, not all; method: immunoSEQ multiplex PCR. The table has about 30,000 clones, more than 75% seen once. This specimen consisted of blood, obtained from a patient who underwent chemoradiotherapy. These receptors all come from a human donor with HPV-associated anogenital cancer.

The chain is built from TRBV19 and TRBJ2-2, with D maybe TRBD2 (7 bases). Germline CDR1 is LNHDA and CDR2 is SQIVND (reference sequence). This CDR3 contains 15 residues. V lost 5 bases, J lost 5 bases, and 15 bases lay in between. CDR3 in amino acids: CASSGGGSLTGELFF. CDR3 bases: TGTGCCAGTAGTGGGGGGGGCAGCCTAACCGGGGAGCTGTTTTTT.

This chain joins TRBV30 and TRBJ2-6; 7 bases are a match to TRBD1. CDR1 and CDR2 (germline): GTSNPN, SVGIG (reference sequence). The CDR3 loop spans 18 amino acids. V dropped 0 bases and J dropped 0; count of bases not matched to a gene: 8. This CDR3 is CAWSVRGQHSSGANVLTF. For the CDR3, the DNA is TGTGCCTGGAGTGTACGGGGACAGCACAGCTCTGGGGCCAACGTCCTGACTTTC.

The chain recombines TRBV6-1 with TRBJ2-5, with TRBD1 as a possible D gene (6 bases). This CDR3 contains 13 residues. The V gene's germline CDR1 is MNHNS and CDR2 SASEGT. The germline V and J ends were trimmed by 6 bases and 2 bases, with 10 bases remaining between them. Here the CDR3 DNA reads TGTGCCAGCAGAGGACAGCCTCAAGAGACCCAGTACTTC. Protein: CASRGQPQETQYF.

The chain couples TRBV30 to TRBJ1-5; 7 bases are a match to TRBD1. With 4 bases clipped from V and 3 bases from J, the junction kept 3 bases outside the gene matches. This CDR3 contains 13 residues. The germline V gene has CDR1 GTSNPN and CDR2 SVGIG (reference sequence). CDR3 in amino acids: CAWTGGINQPQHF. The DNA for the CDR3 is TGTGCCTGGACAGGGGGGATCAATCAGCCCCAGCATTTT.

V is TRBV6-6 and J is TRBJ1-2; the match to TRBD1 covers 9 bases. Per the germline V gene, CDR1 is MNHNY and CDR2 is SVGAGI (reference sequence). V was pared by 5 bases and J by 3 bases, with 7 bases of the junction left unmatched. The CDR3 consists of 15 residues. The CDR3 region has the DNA TGTGCCAGCAGTCCAAAGGACAGGGGATACTATGGCTACACCTTC. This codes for CASSPKDRGYYGYTF.

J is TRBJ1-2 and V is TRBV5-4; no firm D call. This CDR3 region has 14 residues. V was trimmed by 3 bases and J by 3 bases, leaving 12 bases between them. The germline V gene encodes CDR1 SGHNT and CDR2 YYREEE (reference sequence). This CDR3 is CASSWQARDYGYTF. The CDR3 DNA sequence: TGTGCCAGCAGCTGGCAAGCTCGGGACTATGGCTACACCTTC.

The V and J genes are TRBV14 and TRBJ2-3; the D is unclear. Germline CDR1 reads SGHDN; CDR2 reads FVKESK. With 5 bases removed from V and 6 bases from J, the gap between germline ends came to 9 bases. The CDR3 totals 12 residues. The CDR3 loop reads CASSFSSDTQYF. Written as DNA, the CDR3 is TGTGCCAGCAGCTTTTCGAGCGATACGCAGTATTTT.

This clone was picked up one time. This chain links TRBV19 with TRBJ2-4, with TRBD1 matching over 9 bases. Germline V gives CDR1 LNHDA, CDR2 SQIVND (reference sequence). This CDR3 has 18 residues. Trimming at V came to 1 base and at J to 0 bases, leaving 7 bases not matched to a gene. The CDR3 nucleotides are TGTGCCAGTAGTATAGGGCCCCACAGGGGGCTAGCCAAAAACATTCAGTACTTC. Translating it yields CASSIGPHRGLAKNIQYF.